These T cell receptor beta chains were read from a single sample in a study of cytomegalovirus exposure and HLA in healthy donors. Profiling relied on immunoSEQ multiplex PCR, and the TCRdb table lists in-frame clones only, not all of them. Found here are about 150,000 clones, 70% to 80% of them singletons; the top ten hold approximately 4%. The material sequenced was PBMCs. These receptors all come from a woman between 40 and 50 years old in good health and CMV-seronegative. The conserved cysteine and the conserved F or W are not part of the CDR3 here. Each record gives: V gene, J gene, CDR3 protein.

TRBV7-9	TRBJ1-3	ASSLAGLGNTIY
TRBV5-1	TRBJ2-7	ASSFNSPENEQY
TRBV7-7	TRBJ1-6	ASSTGNSPLH
TRBV5-4	TRBJ2-7	ASSSTGDSYEQY
TRBV10-1	TRBJ2-7	ASIGRYEQY
TRBV6-6	TRBJ2-7	ASSSPTGSTGEQY
TRBV4-2	TRBJ2-1	ASSRATSPFEDEQF
TRBV5-1	TRBJ2-1	ASSSGSRDEQF
TRBV7-9	TRBJ1-2	ASSLGGANYGYT
TRBV29-1	TRBJ2-2	SATGTGAGELF
TRBV10-1	TRBJ1-6	ASSESWSSPLH
TRBV5-4	TRBJ2-3	ASSLTGQGYTDTQY
TRBV5-6	TRBJ1-4	ASSSGVGPVLNEKLF
TRBV10-1	TRBJ2-7	ASSDGGGGYEQY
TRBV1	TRBJ2-2	TSSPSRLALGGELF
TRBV28	TRBJ1-1	ASSLEAQFPPAEAF
TRBV10-3	TRBJ1-5	AIGSTENQPQH
TRBV18	TRBJ1-5	ASSRTGQGDQPQH
TRBV29-1	TRBJ1-1	SVVGYRADMNTEAF
TRBV5-1	TRBJ2-1	ASSGDRANNEQF
TRBV5-1	TRBJ2-3	ASSLGQVTHTDTQY
TRBV6-1	TRBJ2-2	ASRGQGGGTGELF
TRBV6-1	TRBJ1-2	ASIESWTANYGYT
TRBV5-5	TRBJ1-2	ASSLQDQNYGYT
TRBV6-5	TRBJ2-2	ASRRTSGRGRELF
TRBV6-5	TRBJ1-1	ASSPGNTEAF
TRBV29-1	TRBJ1-1	SVERGKGKTEAF
TRBV10-2	TRBJ1-6	ASTQHFRGSYNSPLH
TRBV6-6	TRBJ2-2	ASSYRLADTGELF
TRBV5-4	TRBJ1-2	ASGSPGDYGYT
TRBV10-3	TRBJ2-7	AIKEGAWNEQY
TRBV2	TRBJ2-1	ASSPRVGLAGGISYNEQF
TRBV6-1	TRBJ2-7	ASRSGTATYEQY
TRBV28	TRBJ1-6	ASRAGDRGLANLH
TRBV7-9	TRBJ1-2	ASRPGTDSYGYT
TRBV2	TRBJ1-1	ASSIRGIDTEAF
TRBV5-4	TRBJ2-4	ASSAPGQTIKNIQY
TRBV28	TRBJ1-1	ASFSGQEHEAF
TRBV11-3	TRBJ1-1	ASSGYSLMNTEAF
TRBV5-1	TRBJ2-2	ASSLGTVNTGELF
TRBV5-1	TRBJ2-1	ASSSTGGYNEQF
TRBV2	TRBJ1-1	ASRPRTGPTEAF
TRBV30	TRBJ1-4	AWSVGRSNEKLF
TRBV6-5	TRBJ1-3	ASSYSKTGGNTIY
TRBV30	TRBJ2-7	AWSLLGQIYEQY
TRBV18	TRBJ1-3	ASSPLAKGAEGNTIY
TRBV19	TRBJ2-6	ASSLQGPPGANVLT
TRBV10-3	TRBJ2-1	AISDSSPDRRNYNEQF
TRBV28	TRBJ1-5	ASRRDLNQPQH
TRBV7-6	TRBJ2-1	ASSLLGGGVRGEQF
TRBV18	TRBJ1-1	ASSPVTGGMNTEAF
TRBV6-5	TRBJ1-6	ASSYSGEYSPLH
TRBV19	TRBJ1-1	ANSDILAGDTEAF
TRBV7-2	TRBJ1-4	ASSLDPRRGAKLF
TRBV28	TRBJ2-1	ASRYYNEQF
TRBV11-2	TRBJ2-7	ASSSQYRGNYEQY
TRBV9	TRBJ1-1	ASSASPRVTEAF
TRBV10-1	TRBJ2-5	ASSPGTGKETQY
TRBV6-6	TRBJ1-2	ASSFRQGVNYGYT
TRBV19	TRBJ1-1	ASSDILAGDTEAF